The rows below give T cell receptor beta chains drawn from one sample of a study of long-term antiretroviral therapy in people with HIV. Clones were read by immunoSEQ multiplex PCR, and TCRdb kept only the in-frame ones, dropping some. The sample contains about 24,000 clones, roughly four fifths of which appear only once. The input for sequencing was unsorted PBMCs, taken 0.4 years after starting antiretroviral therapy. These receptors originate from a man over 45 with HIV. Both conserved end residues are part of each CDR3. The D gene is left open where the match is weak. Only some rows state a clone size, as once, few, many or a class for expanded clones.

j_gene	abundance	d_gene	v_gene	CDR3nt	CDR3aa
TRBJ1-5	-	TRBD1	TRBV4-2	TGTGCCAGCAGCCAAGTACAGGGGCGCAATCAGCCCCAGCATTTT	CASSQVQGRNQPQHF
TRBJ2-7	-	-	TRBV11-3	TGTGCCAGCAGCTTTTCTGGGAGTCCTTGGCAGTACTTC	CASSFSGSPWQYF
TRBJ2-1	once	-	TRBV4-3	TGCGCCAGCAGCCATGAGACTTCGAGCTCCTACAATGAGCAGTTCTTC	CASSHETSSSYNEQFF
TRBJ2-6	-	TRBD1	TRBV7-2	TGTGCCAGCAGCACGCGGGACAGGGGCGCCAACGTCCTGACTTTC	CASSTRDRGANVLTF
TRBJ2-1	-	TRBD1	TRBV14	TGTGCCAGCAGCCAAGGGGACAGGGAATACAATGAGCAGTTCTTC	CASSQGDREYNEQFF
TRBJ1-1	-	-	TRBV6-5	TGTGCCAGCAGTTTAGGGGTTATGAACACTGAAGCTTTCTTT	CASSLGVMNTEAFF
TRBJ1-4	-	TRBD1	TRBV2	TGTGCCAGCAGTGAAGAGGGGACAGTAAATGAAAAACTGTTTTTT	CASSEEGTVNEKLFF
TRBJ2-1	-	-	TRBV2	TGTGCCAGCAGTGATTTCGAGGGGGGGCCCTACAATGAGCAGTTCTTC	CASSDFEGGPYNEQFF
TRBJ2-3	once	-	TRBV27	TGTGCCAGCAGTTTATCGAGAGCCGGGGTCCCAGATACGCAGTATTTT	CASSLSRAGVPDTQYF
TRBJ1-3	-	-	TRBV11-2	TGTGCCAGCAGCTTAGGTTCGCAGGGAAACACCATATATTTT	CASSLGSQGNTIYF
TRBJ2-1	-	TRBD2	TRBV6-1	TGTGCCAGCAGTGAAGATGGGGGGGAGGGATACAATGAGCAGTTCTTC	CASSEDGGEGYNEQFF
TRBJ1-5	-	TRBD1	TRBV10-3	TGTGCCATCAGTGTAGACAGGGACGGCAATCAGCCCCAGCATTTT	CAISVDRDGNQPQHF
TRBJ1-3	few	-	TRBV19	TGTGCCAGTAGTACGTGGACAACCTCCTCTGGAAACACCATATATTTT	CASSTWTTSSGNTIYF
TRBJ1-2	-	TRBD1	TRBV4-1	TGCGCCAGCAGCCAAGATGACAGGGGAATCTATGGCTACACCTTC	CASSQDDRGIYGYTF
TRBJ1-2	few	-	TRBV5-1	TGCGCCAGCAGCTCCTCCCAGGGGAACTATGGCTACACCTTC	CASSSSQGNYGYTF
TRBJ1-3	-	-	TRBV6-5	TGTGCCAGCAGTATCAGTGATTACTCTGGAAACACCATATATTTT	CASSISDYSGNTIYF
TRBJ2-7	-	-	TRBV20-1	TGCAGTGCCCCCGGGTCCCACGAGCAGTACTTC	CSAPGSHEQYF
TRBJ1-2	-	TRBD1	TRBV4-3	TGCGCCAGCAGCCAACTGGGACTAGGGGGCGCCGGCCTCTATGGCTACACCTTC	CASSQLGLGGAGLYGYTF
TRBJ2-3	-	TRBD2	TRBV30	TGTGCCTGGAGTAGCGGGGGGACCCCGGATACGCAGTATTTT	CAWSSGGTPDTQYF
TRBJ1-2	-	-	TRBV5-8	TGTGCCAGCAGCTTGAGGGCCACCCCCCCTAACTATGGCTACACCTTC	CASSLRATPPNYGYTF
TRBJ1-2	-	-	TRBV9	TGTGCCAGCAGCGTAGGGGGCCGGGATGGCTACACCTTC	CASSVGGRDGYTF
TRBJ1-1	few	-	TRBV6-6	TGTGCCATTCCGGGAGTGGGCACTGAAGCTTTCTTT	CAIPGVGTEAFF
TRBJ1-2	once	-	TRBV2	TGTGCCAGCGGGACTAACTATGGCTACACCTTC	CASGTNYGYTF